The 9 T cell receptor beta chains below were found in one sample sequenced in a study of tissue T cells after allogeneic stem cell transplantation. The sample's time point: mouse harvest day 14 after allogeneic transplant. Mouse grafts combined 10^7 T-cell-depleted bone marrow cells with 10^6 splenic CD5+ T cells. Data came from immunoSEQ multiplex PCR; TCRdb stores just in-frame clones and leaves some out. The sample yields a few thousand clones, 30% to 35% seen once. Sequenced input: skin. The receptors here all came from a female BALB/c mouse given C57BL/6 T cells with graft-versus-host disease after an allogeneic hematopoietic cell transplant.

This clone is medium-sized within its sample. Gene names and germline refer to mouse. CDR3 DNA (partial): TGTGCCAGCAGTCCCAGTTATTCTGGAAATACGCTCTAT. As protein: CASSPSYSGNTLY. From start to end, the CDR3 is CASSPSYSGNTLYF. The chain joins TRBV26 to TRBJ1-3; D unresolved. The CDR3 end falls 1 residue outside the read, so it is completed with the germline J gene. V dropped 4 bases and J dropped 0 bases, with 7 bases sitting between them. The CDR3 is made up of 14 amino acids. Germline lookup yields CDR1 KGHPV and CDR2 FQNQEV (reference sequence). Full variable domain (rest looked up from reference TRBV26 and TRBJ1-3): NSKVIQTPRYLVKGQGQKAKMRCIPEKGHPVVFWYQQNKNNEFKFLINFQNQEVLQQIDMTEKRFSAECPSNSPCSLEIQSSEAGDSALYLCASSPSYSGNTLYFGEGSRLIVV.

This clone was seen more than once but under ten times. Gene names denote mouse genes. The read ends 1 residue before the CDR3 terminus; that terminus is restored from the germline J gene. J is TRBJ2-4 and V is TRBV3; D not certain. Between the trimmed V and J ends, which lost 5 bases and 0 bases, there was a span of 12 bases. Germline assignment: CDR1 SNHLY and CDR2 FYNGKV (reference sequence). CDR3 length equals 15 residues. The CDR3 loop reads CASSNGRHSQNTLYF. The part of the CDR3 DNA that was read is TGTGCCAGCAGCAACGGCAGGCACAGTCAAAACACCTTGTAC.

Points on this clone: At one of its ends the junction is not consistent with the germline gene, which may arise from a read error. The genes are named according to mouse. The read is 1 residue too short to cover the CDR3 end, so that end is filled in from the germline J gene. The rearrangement links TRBV16 to TRBJ1-3; D not resolved. The CDR3 is 14 residues long. Looked up from germline, CDR1 is SGHSA and CDR2 is FRNQAP. CDR3 in amino acids: CASSVDNSGHTLYF. The CDR3 DNA, read in part, is TGTGCAAGCAGCGTCGACAATTCTGGACATACGCTCTAT. The entire variable domain, with the rest obtained from reference TRBV16 and TRBJ1-3, is as follows: NAGVIQTPRHKVTGKGQEATLWCEPISGHSAVFWYRQTIVQGLEFLTYFRNQAPIDDSGMPKERFSAQMPNQSHSTLKIQSTQPQDSAVYLCASSVDNSGHTLYFGEGSRLIVV.

This clone is deemed medium-sized (0.01 to 0.1%). All gene names here are mouse names. Read sequence stops 1 residue before the CDR3 end, and the germline J gene provides the missing end. This chain joins TRBV26 and TRBJ2-7; D possibly corresponds to TRBD1 (5 bases). The CDR3 covers 12 residues. V lost 3 bases and J 5 bases, leaving 8 bases between the germline ends. Germline loops: CDR1 KGHPV, CDR2 FQNQEV (reference sequence). The sequenced part of the CDR3 DNA is TGTGCCAGCAGTCTCCAGGGAGATGAACAGTAC. Translation: CASSLQGDEQY. In full, the CDR3 reads CASSLQGDEQYF.

A single count supports this clone. These gene names are mouse names. The DNA ends 1 residue before the CDR3 does, and the rest of the CDR3 is filled in from the germline J gene. The chain recombines TRBV12-1 with TRBJ2-4, with TRBD2 matching 7 bases. The CDR3 has 14 residues. V dropped 1 base and J dropped 3; count of bases not matched to a gene: 3. CDR1 is SGHSN and CDR2 is HYEKVE in the germline V gene. The covered CDR3 bases are TGTGCCAGCTCTCTATGGGGGGTGCAAAACACCTTGTAC. This translates into CASSLWGVQNTLY. The CDR3 in its entirety is CASSLWGVQNTLYF.

By share, this clone counts as medium-sized. Gene and germline names: mouse. The read terminates 1 residue ahead of where the CDR3 ends, so the germline J gene completes it. The V call is TRBV17, the J call TRBJ1-5, with D maybe TRBD1 (6 bases). CDR3 length: 15 residues. Germline V gene data show CDR1 as MNHDT and CDR2 as YYDKIL. The ends were cut back, 3 bases at V and 0 bases at J, with 9 bases in the middle. CDR3 bases read: TGTGCTAGCAGTAGTGGGACAAATAACAACCAGGCTCCGCTT. Its translation: CASSSGTNNNQAPL. The full-length CDR3 reads as CASSSGTNNNQAPLF.

Details on this clone: The genes are named according to mouse. The read is 1 residue too short to cover the CDR3 end, so that end is filled in from the germline J gene. J is TRBJ2-1 and V is TRBV3, with 9 bases fitting TRBD2. The germline V gene has CDR1 SNHLY and CDR2 FYNGKV (reference sequence). V was clipped by 1 base and J by 7 bases; unmatched bases: 2. The CDR3 is 14 amino acids. CDR3 loop: CASSLVGGLAEQFF. The part of the CDR3 DNA that was read is TGTGCCAGCAGCTTAGTGGGGGGGCTGGCTGAGCAGTTC.

Worth noting for this clone: The gene symbols are mouse symbols. The read terminates 1 residue before the CDR3 end, so the remaining end is supplied by the germline J gene. This chain links TRBV3 with TRBJ2-2; TRBD1 matches 11 bases. This CDR3 is built from 16 residues. V was clipped by 1 base and J by 4 bases; unmatched bases: 2. Germline CDR1 SNHLY, CDR2 FYNGKV (reference sequence). The part of the CDR3 DNA that was read is TGTGCCAGCAGCTTAGGGGGGACAGGGGGCACCGGGCAGCTCTAC. Amino acids: CASSLGGTGGTGQLY. The full CDR3 is CASSLGGTGGTGQLYF.

Points on this clone: Germline and genes: mouse. The read ends 1 residue shy of where the CDR3 ends; the end is completed using the germline J gene. The chain has TRBV26 and TRBJ1-6; no definite D call. TRBJ1-6 is assigned to the ORF class and has an uncertain function. CDR1 is KGHPV, CDR2 FQNQEV, per germline (reference sequence). The CDR3 totals 15 residues. The V end lost 0 bases, the J end lost 4 bases, and 7 bases lay between the germline ends. The CDR3 region is CASSLSYRYNSPLYF. The sequenced part of the CDR3 DNA is TGTGCCAGCAGTCTGTCGTACAGATATAATTCGCCCCTCTAC.